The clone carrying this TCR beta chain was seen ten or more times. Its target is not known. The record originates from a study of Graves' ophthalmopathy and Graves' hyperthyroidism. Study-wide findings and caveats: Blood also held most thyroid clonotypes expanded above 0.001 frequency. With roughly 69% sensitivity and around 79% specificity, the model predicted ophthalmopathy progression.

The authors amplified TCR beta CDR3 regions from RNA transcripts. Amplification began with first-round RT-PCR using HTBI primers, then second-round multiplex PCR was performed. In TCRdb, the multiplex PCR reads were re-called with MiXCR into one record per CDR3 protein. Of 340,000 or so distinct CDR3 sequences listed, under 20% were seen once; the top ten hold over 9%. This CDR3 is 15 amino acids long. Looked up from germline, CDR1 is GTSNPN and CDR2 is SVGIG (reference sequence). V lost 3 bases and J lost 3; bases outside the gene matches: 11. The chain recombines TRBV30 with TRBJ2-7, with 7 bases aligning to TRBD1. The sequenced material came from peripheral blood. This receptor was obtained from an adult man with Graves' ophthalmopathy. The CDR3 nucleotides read TGTGCCTGGAGGTTAAGACAGGGAATGGACTACGAGCAGTACTTC. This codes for CAWRLRQGMDYEQYF.